The 21 T cell receptor beta chains in this list originate from one sample, sequenced in a study of monozygotic twins with inflammatory bowel disease (dated by TCRdb to about 2019). Library creation used 5' RACE. The sequencer listed for this sample is Illumina HiSeq 2500. TCRdb reprocessed the reads, and each CDR3 protein sequence is entered once, without DNA. The data table for this sample lists over 150,000 distinct CDR3 sequences. The biggest ten clones account for 2.4% of the sample. The sample consisted of blood. The receptors originated from a human donor with ulcerative colitis or Crohn's disease, or a healthy co-twin of an affected twin (not recorded which).

The V call is TRBV29-1, the J call TRBJ2-6. Germline V gene sequence: CDR1 SQVTM, CDR2 ANQGSEA. This CDR3 region has 14 residues. CDR3: CTKRRMAGANVLTF.

The V gene is TRBV6-1, the J gene TRBJ2-6. Germline CDR1 is MNHNS and CDR2 is SASEGT. The CDR3 is made up of 13 amino acids. The CDR3 is CASSQSGANVLTF.

The J gene is TRBJ2-7, the V gene TRBV5-4; absent DNA, TCRdb's TRBD1 call cannot be checked. Germline-derived CDR1 and CDR2 are SGHNT and YYREEE (reference sequence). CDR3 length: 11 amino acids. The CDR3 region is CASSLKGHWVF.

This chain connects TRBV5-1 to TRBJ2-7. Germline lookup yields CDR1 SGHRS and CDR2 YFSETQ. The CDR3 is 14 amino acids. CDR3 sequence: CASSPLTRPYEQYF.

The chain combines TRBV5-6 with TRBJ1-1. Per germline, CDR1 SGHDT and CDR2 YYEEEE. The CDR3 contains 13 residues. CDR3: CASSYGTDTEAFF.

The gene calls are TRBV10-3 and TRBJ1-2; TCRdb's D call of TRBD1 is untestable without DNA. The CDR3 length is 16 residues. Germline values: CDR1 ENHRY, CDR2 SYGVKD. This CDR3 reads CAISVGQGAPNYGYTF.

The rearrangement links TRBV5-3 to TRBJ1-2; TCRdb's D gene call, TRBD1, goes unchecked for lack of DNA. TRBV5-3 counts as an open reading frame of uncertain function. The CDR3 loop spans 16 amino acids. The CDR3: CARLGQGAGRGYGYTF.

The chain links TRBV28 to TRBJ2-1; no DNA is available, so the TRBD2 call from TCRdb remains unchecked. The CDR3 runs to 16 residues. Germline-derived CDR1 and CDR2 are MDHEN and SYDVKM. CDR3 protein: CASSPLSGSRNNEQFF.

The chain joins TRBV5-1 to TRBJ2-7; without DNA, the TCRdb call of TRBD2 cannot be checked. The CDR3 has 11 residues. The V gene's germline CDR1 is SGHRS and CDR2 YFSETQ. CDR3 sequence reads: CASRGLSKQYF. Looking up the rest from reference TRBV5-1 and TRBJ2-7 gives the full variable domain: KAGVTQTPRYLIKTRGQQVTLSCSPISGHRSVSWYQQTPGQGLQFLFEYFSETQRNKGNFPGRFSGRQFSNSRSEMNVSTLELGDSALYLCASRGLSKQYFGPGTRLTVT.

The chain's CDR3 is CASSSRLAGGGTDTQYF. V usage is TRBV7-8 and J usage is TRBJ2-3; TCRdb's assignment of TRBD2 cannot be checked, as there is no DNA. Germline loops: CDR1 SGHVS, CDR2 FQNEAQ. CDR3 length: 17 residues.

The CDR3: CASSPSGGAGGELFF. The chain carries TRBV9 and TRBJ2-2; the D call from TCRdb, TRBD2, cannot be confirmed without DNA. The CDR3 length is 15 residues. Germline CDR1 reads SGDLS; CDR2 reads YYNGEE.

The gene calls are TRBV7-3 and TRBJ2-5; TCRdb's D call of TRBD2 is untestable without DNA. The germline CDR1 and CDR2 sequences are SGHTA and FQGTGA. The length of the CDR3 is 13 residues. CDR3 in amino acids: CASSPGPEETQYF.

V and J are TRBV18 and TRBJ1-4; TCRdb's D gene call, TRBD1, goes unchecked for lack of DNA. The CDR3 totals 17 residues. Germline values: CDR1 KGHSH, CDR2 LQKENI. CDR3 residues: CASSPNRGHTTNEKLFF. Drawing the rest from reference TRBV18 and TRBJ1-4, the complete variable domain is NAGVMQNPRHLVRRRGQEARLRCSPMKGHSHVYWYRQLPEEGLKFMVYLQKENIIDESGMPKERFSAEFPKEGPSILRIQQVVRGDSAAYFCASSPNRGHTTNEKLFFGSGTQLSVL.

The gene calls are TRBV5-6 and TRBJ2-3; TCRdb lists TRBD2, though no DNA is available to test this call. The CDR3 has 20 residues. Germline CDR1 is SGHDT and CDR2 is YYEEEE. CDR3 amino acids: CASSLETSGGTIRITDTQYF.

This sequence joins TRBV3-1 and TRBJ1-2; lacking DNA, the TRBD1 call made by TCRdb goes unchecked. There are 16 residues in the CDR3. Germline V gene sequence: CDR1 LGHDT, CDR2 YNNKEL (reference sequence). The CDR3 protein is CASSPWSGQGNYGYTF.

V is TRBV7-9 and J is TRBJ2-2; without DNA, the TCRdb call of TRBD1 cannot be checked. Germline V gene sequence: CDR1 SEHNR, CDR2 FQNEAQ (reference sequence). The CDR3 is 16 residues long. The CDR3 region is CASSFSRRTGTGELFF.

This sequence joins TRBV3-1 and TRBJ1-6. Per germline, CDR1 LGHDT and CDR2 YNNKEL (reference sequence). CDR3 length: 14 amino acids. CDR3 sequence reads: CASSQDWENSPLHF.

The chain carries TRBV12-3 or TRBV12-4 and TRBJ1-6. The length of the CDR3 is 13 residues. The CDR3 region is CASGSSYNSPLHF.

The chain recombines TRBV12-3 or TRBV12-4 with TRBJ2-1; there is no DNA to check the TCRdb D call of TRBD1. This CDR3 has 16 amino acids. The CDR3: CASSHTGRNSGNEQFF.

J is TRBJ2-2 and V is TRBV11-3; TCRdb's assignment of TRBD2 cannot be checked, as there is no DNA. This CDR3 has 14 residues. Per germline, CDR1 SGHNT and CDR2 YENEEA. The CDR3 sequence is CASSLSGATGELFF. The full variable domain, its missing parts supplied by reference TRBV11-3 and TRBJ2-2, is EAGVVQSPRYKIIEKKQPVAFWCNPISGHNTLYWYLQNLGQGPELLIRYENEEAVDDSQLPKDRFSAERLKGVDSTLKIQPAELGDSAVYLCASSLSGATGELFFGEGSRLTVL.

The chain recombines TRBV5-1 with TRBJ1-1; with no DNA, the TCRdb D assignment of TRBD1 cannot be verified. The CDR3 spans 15 residues. Germline CDR1 is SGHRS and CDR2 is YFSETQ. The CDR3 sequence is CASSPRTGETTEAFF.